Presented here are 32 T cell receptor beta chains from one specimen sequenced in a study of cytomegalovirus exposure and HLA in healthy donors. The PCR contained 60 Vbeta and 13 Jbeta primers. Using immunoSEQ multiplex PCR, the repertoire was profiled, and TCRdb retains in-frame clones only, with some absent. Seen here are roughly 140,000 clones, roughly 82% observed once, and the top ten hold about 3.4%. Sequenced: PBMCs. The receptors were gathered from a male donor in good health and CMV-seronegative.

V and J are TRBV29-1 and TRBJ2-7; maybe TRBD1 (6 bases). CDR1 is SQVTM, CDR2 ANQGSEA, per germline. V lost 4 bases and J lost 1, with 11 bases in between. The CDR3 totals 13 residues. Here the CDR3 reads CSVGGQGSYEQYF. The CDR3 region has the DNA TGCAGCGTTGGGGGGCAGGGATCCTACGAGCAGTACTTC.

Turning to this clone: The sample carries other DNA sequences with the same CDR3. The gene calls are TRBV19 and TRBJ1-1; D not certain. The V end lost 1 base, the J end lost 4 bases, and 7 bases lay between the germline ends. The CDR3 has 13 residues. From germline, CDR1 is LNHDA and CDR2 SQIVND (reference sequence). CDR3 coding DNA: TGTGCCAGTAGTATAGGAGGCGGCACTGAAGCTTTCTTT. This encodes CASSIGGGTEAFF. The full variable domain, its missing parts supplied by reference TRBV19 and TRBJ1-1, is DGGITQSPKYLFRKEGQNVTLSCEQNLNHDAMYWYRQDPGQGLRLIYYSQIVNDFQKGDIAEGYSVSREKKESFPLTVTSAQKNPTAFYLCASSIGGGTEAFFGQGTRLTVV.

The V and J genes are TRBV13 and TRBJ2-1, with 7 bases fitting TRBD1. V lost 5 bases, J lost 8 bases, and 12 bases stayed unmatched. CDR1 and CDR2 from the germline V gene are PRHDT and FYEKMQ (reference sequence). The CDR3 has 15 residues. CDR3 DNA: TGTGCCAGCAGCACCTACGACAGGGTAAGGGATGAGCAGTTCTTC. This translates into CASSTYDRVRDEQFF.

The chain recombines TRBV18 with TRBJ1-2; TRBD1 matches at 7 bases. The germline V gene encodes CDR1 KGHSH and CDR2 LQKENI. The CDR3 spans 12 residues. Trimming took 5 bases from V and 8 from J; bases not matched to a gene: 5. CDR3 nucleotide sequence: TGTGCCAGCTCAACGGAGGGGGCGGGCTACACCTTC. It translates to CASSTEGAGYTF. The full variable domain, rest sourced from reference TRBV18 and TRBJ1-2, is NAGVMQNPRHLVRRRGQEARLRCSPMKGHSHVYWYRQLPEEGLKFMVYLQKENIIDESGMPKERFSAEFPKEGPSILRIQQVVRGDSAAYFCASSTEGAGYTFGSGTRLTVV.

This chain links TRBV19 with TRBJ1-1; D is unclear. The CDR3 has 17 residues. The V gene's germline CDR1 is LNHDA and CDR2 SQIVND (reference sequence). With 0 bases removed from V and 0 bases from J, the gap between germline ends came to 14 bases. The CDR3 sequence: CASSIDGQAIVNTEAFF. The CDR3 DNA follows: TGTGCCAGTAGTATAGATGGGCAGGCCATAGTGAACACTGAAGCTTTCTTT.

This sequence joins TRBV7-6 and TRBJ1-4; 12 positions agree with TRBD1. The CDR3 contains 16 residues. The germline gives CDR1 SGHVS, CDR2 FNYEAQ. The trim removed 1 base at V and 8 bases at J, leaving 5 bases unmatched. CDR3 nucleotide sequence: TGTGCCAGCAGCTTAGTTCCCGGGACAGGGGGCGAAAAACTGTTTTTT. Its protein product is CASSLVPGTGGEKLFF.

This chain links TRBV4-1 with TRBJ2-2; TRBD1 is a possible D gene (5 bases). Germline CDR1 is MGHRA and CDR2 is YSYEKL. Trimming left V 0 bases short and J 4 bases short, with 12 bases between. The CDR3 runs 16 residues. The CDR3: CASSQDPARATGELFF. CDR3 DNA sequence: TGCGCCAGCAGCCAAGATCCGGCCAGGGCCACCGGGGAGCTGTTTTTT.

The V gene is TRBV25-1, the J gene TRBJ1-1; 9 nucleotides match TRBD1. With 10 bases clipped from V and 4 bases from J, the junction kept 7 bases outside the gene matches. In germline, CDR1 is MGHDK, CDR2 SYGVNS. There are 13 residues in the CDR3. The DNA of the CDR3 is TGTGCCACTTCACAGGGGGCTGTCACTGAAGCTTTCTTT. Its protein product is CATSQGAVTEAFF.

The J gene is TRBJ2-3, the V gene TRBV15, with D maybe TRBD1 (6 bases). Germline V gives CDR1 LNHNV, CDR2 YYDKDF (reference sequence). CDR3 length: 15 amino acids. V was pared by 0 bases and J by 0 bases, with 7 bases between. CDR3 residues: CATSRDRGSTDTQYF. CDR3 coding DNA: TGTGCCACCAGCAGAGACAGGGGTAGCACAGATACGCAGTATTTT.

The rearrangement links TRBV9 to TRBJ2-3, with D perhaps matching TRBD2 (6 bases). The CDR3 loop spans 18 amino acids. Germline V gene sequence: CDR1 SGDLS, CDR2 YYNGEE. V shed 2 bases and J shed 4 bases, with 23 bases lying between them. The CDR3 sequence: CASSVRPTGGPRPDTQYF. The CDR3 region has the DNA TGTGCCAGCAGCGTCCGACCAACCGGGGGACCCCGGCCAGATACGCAGTATTTT. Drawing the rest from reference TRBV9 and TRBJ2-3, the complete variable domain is DSGVTQTPKHLITATGQRVTLRCSPRSGDLSVYWYQQSLDQGLQFLIQYYNGEERAKGNILERFSAQQFPDLHSELNLSSLELGDSALYFCASSVRPTGGPRPDTQYFGPGTRLTVL.

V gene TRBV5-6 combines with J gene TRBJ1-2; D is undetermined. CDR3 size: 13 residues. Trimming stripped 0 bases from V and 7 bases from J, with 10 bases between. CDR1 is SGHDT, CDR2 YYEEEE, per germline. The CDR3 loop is CASSLAQNGGYTF. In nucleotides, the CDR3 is TGTGCCAGCAGCTTGGCTCAAAACGGTGGCTACACCTTC.

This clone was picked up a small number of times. Written as DNA, the CDR3 is TGCGCCAGCAGCCAAGATACAGGGGTATTGGTCACTGAAGCTTTCTTT. It specifies CASSQDTGVLVTEAFF. The chain joins TRBV4-3 to TRBJ1-1; 7 bases are a match to TRBD1. This CDR3 region has 16 residues. The J segment lost 4 bases and the V segment lost 0 bases, leaving 8 bases of the junction unmatched. The germline V gene encodes CDR1 LGHNA and CDR2 YSLEER.

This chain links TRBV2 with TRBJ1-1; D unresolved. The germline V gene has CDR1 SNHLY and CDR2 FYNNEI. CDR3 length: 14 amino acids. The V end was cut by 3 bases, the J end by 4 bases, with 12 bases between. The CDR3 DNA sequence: TGTGCCAGCAGTGATCGCCTAAGGAGCACTGAAGCTTTCTTT. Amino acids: CASSDRLRSTEAFF.

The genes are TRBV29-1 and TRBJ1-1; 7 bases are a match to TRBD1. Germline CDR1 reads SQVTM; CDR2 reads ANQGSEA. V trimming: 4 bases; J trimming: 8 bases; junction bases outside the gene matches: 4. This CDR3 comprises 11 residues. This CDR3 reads CSVVEGAEAFF. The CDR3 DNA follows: TGCAGCGTTGTTGAGGGGGCGGAAGCTTTCTTT.

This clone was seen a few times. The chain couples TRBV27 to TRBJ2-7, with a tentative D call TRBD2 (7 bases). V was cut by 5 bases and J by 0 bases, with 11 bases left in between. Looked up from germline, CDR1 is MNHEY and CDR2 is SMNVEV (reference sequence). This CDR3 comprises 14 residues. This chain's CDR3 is CASSPRGGSYEQYF. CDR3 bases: TGTGCCAGCAGTCCTAGGGGGGGCTCCTACGAGCAGTACTTC.

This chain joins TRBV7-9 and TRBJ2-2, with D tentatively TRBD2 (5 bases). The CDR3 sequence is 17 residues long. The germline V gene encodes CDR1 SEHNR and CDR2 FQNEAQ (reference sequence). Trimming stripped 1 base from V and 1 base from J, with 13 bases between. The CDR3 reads CASSLVDSEENTGELFF. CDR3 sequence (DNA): TGTGCCAGCAGCTTAGTTGATAGCGAGGAGAACACCGGGGAGCTGTTTTTT.

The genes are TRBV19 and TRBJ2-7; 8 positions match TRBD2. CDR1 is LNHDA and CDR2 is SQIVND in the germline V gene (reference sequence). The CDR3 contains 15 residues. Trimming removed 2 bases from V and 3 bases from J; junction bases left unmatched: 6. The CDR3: CASSISLAGIYEQYF. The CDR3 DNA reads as TGTGCCAGTAGTATAAGTCTAGCGGGTATCTACGAGCAGTACTTC.

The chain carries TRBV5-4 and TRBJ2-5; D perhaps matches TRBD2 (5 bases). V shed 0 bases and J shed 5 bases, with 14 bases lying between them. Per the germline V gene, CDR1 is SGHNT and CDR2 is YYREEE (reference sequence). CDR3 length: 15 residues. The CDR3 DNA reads TGTGCCAGCAGCTTGGCCATGGTCGGGGAGGAGACCCAGTACTTC. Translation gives CASSLAMVGEETQYF.

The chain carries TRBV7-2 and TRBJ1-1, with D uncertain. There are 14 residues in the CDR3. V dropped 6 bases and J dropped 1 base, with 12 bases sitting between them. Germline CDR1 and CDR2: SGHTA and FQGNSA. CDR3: CASSFTGGNTEAFF. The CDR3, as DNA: TGTGCCAGCAGTTTTACCGGCGGGAACACTGAAGCTTTCTTT.

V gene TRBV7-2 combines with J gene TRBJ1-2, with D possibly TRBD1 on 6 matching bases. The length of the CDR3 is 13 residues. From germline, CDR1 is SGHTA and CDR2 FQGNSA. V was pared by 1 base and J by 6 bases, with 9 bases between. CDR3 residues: CASSLDRVDGYTF. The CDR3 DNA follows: TGTGCCAGCAGCTTAGACAGGGTGGATGGCTACACCTTC.

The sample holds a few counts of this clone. CDR3 residues: CASSFPTGGQETQYF. DNA of the CDR3: TGTGCCAGCAGTTTTCCGACAGGGGGGCAAGAGACCCAGTACTTC. The J gene is TRBJ2-5, the V gene TRBV28, with 9 bases aligning to TRBD1. The CDR3 loop spans 15 amino acids. The germline V gene encodes CDR1 MDHEN and CDR2 SYDVKM. The junction had 4 bases not matched to a gene; V was cut back by 3 bases and J by 2 bases.

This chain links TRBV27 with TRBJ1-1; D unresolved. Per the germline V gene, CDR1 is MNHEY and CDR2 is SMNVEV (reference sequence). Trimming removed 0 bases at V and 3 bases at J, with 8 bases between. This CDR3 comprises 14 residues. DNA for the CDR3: TGTGCCAGCAGTTTATCTGACGGGGACACTGAAGCTTTCTTT. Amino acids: CASSLSDGDTEAFF.

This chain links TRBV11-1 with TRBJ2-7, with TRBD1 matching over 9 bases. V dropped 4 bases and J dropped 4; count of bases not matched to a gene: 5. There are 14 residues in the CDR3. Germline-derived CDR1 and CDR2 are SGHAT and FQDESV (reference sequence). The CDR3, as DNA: TGTGCCAGCAGCTCACAGGGGGCTTCTTACGAGCAGTACTTC. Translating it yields CASSSQGASYEQYF.

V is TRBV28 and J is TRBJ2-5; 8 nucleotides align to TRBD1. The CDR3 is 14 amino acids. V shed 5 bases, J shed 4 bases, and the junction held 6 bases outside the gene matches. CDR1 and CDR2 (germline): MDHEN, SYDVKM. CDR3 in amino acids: CASSETGAGETQYF. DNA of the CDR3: TGTGCCAGCAGTGAGACAGGGGCTGGAGAGACCCAGTACTTC.

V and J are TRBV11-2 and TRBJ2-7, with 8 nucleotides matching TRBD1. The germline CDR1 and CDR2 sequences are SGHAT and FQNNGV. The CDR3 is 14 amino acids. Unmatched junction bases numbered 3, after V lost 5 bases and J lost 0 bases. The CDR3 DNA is TGTGCCAGCAGCCGGACAGGGATCTCCTACGAGCAGTACTTC. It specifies CASSRTGISYEQYF.

The DNA of the CDR3 is TGTGCCAGCAGTGACGACAGGGCAGGGGGCTACACCTTC. Translating it yields CASSDDRAGGYTF. The chain recombines TRBV2 with TRBJ1-2; 7 positions match TRBD1. Germline loops: CDR1 SNHLY, CDR2 FYNNEI. J was trimmed by 8 bases and V by 3 bases; bases with no gene match: 6. The CDR3 length is 13 residues.

As DNA, the CDR3 is TGTGCCAGCACTCTGGGGACTGGTGTCTCTGGGGCCAACGTCCTGACTTTC. It specifies CASTLGTGVSGANVLTF. This sequence joins TRBV7-9 and TRBJ2-6, with D possibly being TRBD2 (6 bases). V was trimmed by 7 bases and J by 0 bases, leaving 16 bases between them. Germline V gives CDR1 SEHNR, CDR2 FQNEAQ (reference sequence). CDR3 length equals 17 residues.

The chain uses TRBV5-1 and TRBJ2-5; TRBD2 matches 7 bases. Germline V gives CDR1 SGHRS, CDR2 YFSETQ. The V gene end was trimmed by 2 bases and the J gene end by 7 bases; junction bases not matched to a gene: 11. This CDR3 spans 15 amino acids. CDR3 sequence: CASSFAGEGLGTQYF. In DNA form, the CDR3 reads TGCGCCAGCAGCTTCGCGGGAGAAGGGCTGGGGACCCAGTACTTC. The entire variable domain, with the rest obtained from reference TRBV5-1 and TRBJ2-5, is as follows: KAGVTQTPRYLIKTRGQQVTLSCSPISGHRSVSWYQQTPGQGLQFLFEYFSETQRNKGNFPGRFSGRQFSNSRSEMNVSTLELGDSALYLCASSFAGEGLGTQYFGPGTRLLVL.

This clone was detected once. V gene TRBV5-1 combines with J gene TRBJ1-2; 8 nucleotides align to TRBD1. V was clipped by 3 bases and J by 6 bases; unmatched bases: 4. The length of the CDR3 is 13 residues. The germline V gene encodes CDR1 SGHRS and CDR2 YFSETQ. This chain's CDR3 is CASSSNRGNGYTF. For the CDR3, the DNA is TGCGCCAGCAGCTCCAACAGGGGGAATGGCTACACCTTC.

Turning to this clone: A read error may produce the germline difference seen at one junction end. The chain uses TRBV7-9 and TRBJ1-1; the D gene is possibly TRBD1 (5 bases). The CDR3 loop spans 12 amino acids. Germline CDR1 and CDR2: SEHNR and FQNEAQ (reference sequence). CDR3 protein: CSSSSGGNKAFF. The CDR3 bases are TGTTCCAGCAGCTCCGGGGGGAATAAGGCTTTCTTT.

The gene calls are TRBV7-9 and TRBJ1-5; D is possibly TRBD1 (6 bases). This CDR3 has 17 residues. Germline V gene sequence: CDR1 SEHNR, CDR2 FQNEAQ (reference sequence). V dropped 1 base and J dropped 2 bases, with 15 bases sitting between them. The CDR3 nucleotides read TGTGCCAGCAGCTTAGGATCGGGGGGCGGTGGCAATCAGCCCCAGCATTTT. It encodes CASSLGSGGGGNQPQHF.

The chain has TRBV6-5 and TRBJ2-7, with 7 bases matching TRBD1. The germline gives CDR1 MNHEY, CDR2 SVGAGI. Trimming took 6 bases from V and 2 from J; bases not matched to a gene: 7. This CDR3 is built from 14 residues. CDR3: CASSLPQGAYEQYF. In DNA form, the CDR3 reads TGTGCCAGCAGCCTCCCCCAGGGGGCCTACGAGCAGTACTTC.